Listed below are T cell receptor beta chains from one sample, sequenced in a study of T cell responses to AZD1222 COVID-19 vaccine. Method: immunoSEQ multiplex PCR; TCRdb's copy keeps in-frame clones and lacks some. The table shows some 130,000 clones, with roughly 87% occurring only once. The sequenced sample was peripheral blood, obtained 28 days after the second AZD1222 dose. These receptors were obtained from an adult who received the AZD1222 COVID-19 vaccine. The CDR3 runs from the conserved cysteine through the conserved F or W. The D gene is left open where the match is weak. Only part of the rows carry a size: once, few, many, or a class if the clone is expanded.

CDR3nt,CDR3aa,abundance,d_gene,j_gene,v_gene
TGTGCCAGCAGCCAAAAGAGCGGAACCGCGAACACCGGGGAGCTGTTTTTT,CASSQKSGTANTGELFF,.,.,TRBJ2-2,TRBV3-1/TRBV3-2
TGTGCCAGCAGCGTATCCTACAATGAGCAGTTCTTC,CASSVSYNEQFF,.,.,TRBJ2-1,TRBV9
TGTGCCAGCTCACCTGGCAGAAACACCGGGGAGCTGTTTTTT,CASSPGRNTGELFF,.,.,TRBJ2-2,TRBV18
TGTGCCAGTAGTATAGTCCGGGGGAACACTGAAGCTTTCTTT,CASSIVRGNTEAFF,.,.,TRBJ1-1,TRBV19
TGTGCCAGCAGCCAAGATGAACTACCCACAGATACGCAGTATTTT,CASSQDELPTDTQYF,.,.,TRBJ2-3,TRBV4-2
TGTGCCAGTAGTGTACTCTTCGATTCACCCCTCCACTTT,CASSVLFDSPLHF,.,.,TRBJ1-6,TRBV19
TGTGCCAGCAGTGATTCCCGGACAGGGAACACCGGGGAGCTGTTTTTT,CASSDSRTGNTGELFF,.,TRBD1,TRBJ2-2,TRBV2
TGTGCTAGTGGCGGGACTAGCGGGAACACCGGGGAGCTGTTTTTT,CASGGTSGNTGELFF,.,TRBD2,TRBJ2-2,TRBV12-5
TGTGCCAGCAGTAAGCCCCGCTTCGGGGACAACACTGAAGCTTTCTTT,CASSKPRFGDNTEAFF,.,.,TRBJ1-1,TRBV6-2/TRBV6-3
TGTGCCAGCAGCTCCCCCTCTAGGGGCACTGAAGCTTTCTTT,CASSSPSRGTEAFF,.,.,TRBJ1-1,TRBV7-9
TGTGCCAGCAGCTTATTTAGACAGGTCATTCAGAACACCCCTCACAATGAGCAGTTCTTC,CASSLFRQVIQNTPHNEQFF,once,.,TRBJ2-1,TRBV11-3
TGTGCCGGGGACAGGGGGTTTGGTGAAAAACTGTTTTTT,CAGDRGFGEKLFF,.,TRBD1,TRBJ1-4,TRBV2
TGTGCCAGCAGTGCAAGGCGAGGGAACACTGAAGCTTTCTTT,CASSARRGNTEAFF,.,.,TRBJ1-1,TRBV2
TGTGCCAGCAGCTCCCCAGGCAGTGTCGATGAGCAGTTCTTC,CASSSPGSVDEQFF,.,.,TRBJ2-1,TRBV6-5
TGTGCCAGCAGCGGACCTGGGGGGAACACTGAAGCTTTCTTT,CASSGPGGNTEAFF,once,.,TRBJ1-1,TRBV7-9
TGCGCCAGCAGTTCCCTACCGACAGGGCGCAACACCGGGGAGCTGTTTTTT,CASSSLPTGRNTGELFF,.,TRBD1,TRBJ2-2,TRBV5-1
TGTGCCAGCAGTTTAAAGGCGGGCTACGAGCAGTACTTC,CASSLKAGYEQYF,.,.,TRBJ2-7,TRBV12-3/TRBV12-4